This TCR beta chain was found in a study of TIL therapy for anti-PD-1-resistant metastatic lung cancer. Study background: Median tumor PD-L1 proportion score was roughly 6%.

V gave up 4 bases and J gave up 0 bases, with 14 bases separating them. CDR3 length: 16 amino acids. CDR1 SGHNT and CDR2 YYREEE come from the germline V gene (reference sequence). This was the immunoSEQ v3 assay. The assay was immunoSEQ multiplex PCR, and TCRdb's table has in-frame clones only and misses some. The table has more than 90,000 clones, roughly two thirds seen once. Time point here: pre-treatment sample, taken before nivolumab and TIL therapy. Tumor tissue came from excised metastases, mostly pleural nodules or supraclavicular lymph nodes. The receptor's source is a person aged 25 to 80 with non-small cell lung cancer. The chain carries TRBV5-4 and TRBJ2-4; D might be TRBD1 or TRBD2, each matching 7 bases. Material: tumor tissue, obtained at baseline. The CDR3, as DNA: TGTGCCAGCAGCCCCAGGGGGGGCCTAGCCAAAAACATTCAGTACTTC. Its protein product is CASSPRGGLAKNIQYF.